The next 19 T cell receptor beta chains were all read from a single sample in a study of blood T cells in healthy people across ages. Using a J-beta primer mix together with a sample-barcoded 5' primer, a second PCR was run for roughly 7 to 11 cycles. TCRdb itself ran the 5' RACE reads through MiXCR, one entry per CDR3 protein. Among around 900,000 distinct CDR3 sequences, 29% were seen once, and the ten largest hold about 18%. Sequenced: blood. The receptors were sampled from a woman of 80 years or more in good health.

This clonotype was found a few times. A much more abundant neighbour one base away suggests this may be a read error. This chain links TRBV20-1 with TRBJ2-1, with unresolved D. The DNA end lines up better with TRBJ2-7; the J call may be wrong. Germline values: CDR1 DFQATT, CDR2 SNEGSKA (reference sequence). This CDR3 has 16 amino acids. CDR3 nucleotides: TGCAGTGCTAGAGATAGTATGTTGCGCGCCTACAATGAGCAGTACTTC. This translates into CSARDSMLRAYNEQYF.

This clonotype was seen a handful of times. This rearrangement joins TRBV7-3 to TRBJ2-1; the D is unclear. In germline, CDR1 is SGHTA, CDR2 FQGTGA. Trimming removed 1 base at V and 9 bases at J, with 10 bases between. This CDR3 comprises 13 residues. CDR3 sequence reads: CASSLRGSSEQFF. CDR3 nucleotides: TGTGCCAGCAGCTTAAGAGGTAGCAGTGAGCAGTTCTTC.

The table lists this clonotype with many counts. The J gene is TRBJ2-3, the V gene TRBV28; D is unresolved. CDR3 length equals 14 residues. V lost 3 bases and J lost 4, with 11 bases in between. Germline V lookup: CDR1 MDHEN, CDR2 SYDVKM. The CDR3 DNA is TGTGCCAGCAGTTTCCCAGGAAGGGCAGATACGCAGTATTTT. This translates into CASSFPGRADTQYF.

This clonotype has at least ten counts. The gene calls are TRBV6-6 and TRBJ1-6, with a tentative D call TRBD1 (5 bases). The V gene lost 0 bases and the J gene lost 6 bases, with 9 bases spanning the gap. The CDR3 is made up of 15 amino acids. Germline CDR1 and CDR2: MNHNY and SVGAGI (reference sequence). The CDR3 is CASSYSRDFNSPLHF. The CDR3 coding sequence is TGTGCCAGCAGTTACTCGCGGGACTTTAATTCACCCCTCCACTTT.

A single count supports this clonotype. The chain joins TRBV2 to TRBJ2-6, with D unresolved. CDR1 is SNHLY, CDR2 FYNNEI, per germline. V was pared by 6 bases and J by 2 bases, with 11 bases between. This CDR3 spans 15 amino acids. This CDR3 reads CASSPTNAGANVLTF. CDR3 DNA: TGTGCCAGCAGCCCCACCAATGCTGGGGCCAACGTCCTGACTTTC.

Only one count was recorded for this clonotype. The CDR3 is CASSRDWGMADTQYF. CDR3 in DNA: TGTGCCAGCAGTCGGGACTGGGGGATGGCAGATACGCAGTATTTT. J is TRBJ2-3 and V is TRBV12-3 or TRBV12-4, with D tentatively TRBD2 (6 bases). CDR3 length: 15 residues. Trimming cost V 5 bases and J 4 bases, with 16 bases left between them.

This clonotype was seen a single time. A much larger clone sits a single nucleotide away, making a read error possible. The V gene is TRBV6-1, the J gene TRBJ2-1; D unclear. CDR1 and CDR2 (germline): MNHNS, SASEGT. The CDR3 spans 13 residues. This CDR3 is CVSSRNSNNEQFF. The CDR3, as DNA: TGTGTCAGCAGTAGGAACAGCAACAATGAGCAGTTCTTC.

This clonotype was counted only a few times. The chain links TRBV12-3 or TRBV12-4 to TRBJ2-1; D gene ambiguous. V dropped 8 bases and J dropped 6 bases, with 14 bases sitting between them. The CDR3 totals 13 residues. The CDR3 DNA reads as TGTGCCAGCGCCCAGCCGGTTCGCAATGAGCAGTTCTTC. Residues: CASAQPVRNEQFF.

Remarks on this clonotype: A much larger clone lies a single base off, so this may be a read error. The chain employs TRBV7-7 and TRBJ2-6; 7 bases align to TRBD2. The CDR3 runs to 16 residues. Germline CDR1 reads SSHAT; CDR2 reads FNYEAQ (reference sequence). As DNA, the CDR3 is TGTGCTAGCAGCTTAGGGAGGGATCCTGGGGTCAACGTCCTGACTTTC. Translated, it gives CASSLGRDPGVNVLTF.

At least ten counts were recorded for this clonotype. The chain has TRBV3-1 and TRBJ1-2; the D is unclear. The CDR3 runs to 13 residues. Trimming cost V 5 bases and J 0 bases, with 7 bases left between them. Germline values: CDR1 LGHDT, CDR2 YNNKEL (reference sequence). The CDR3 spells CASSGGTNYGYTF. DNA for the CDR3: TGTGCCAGCAGCGGCGGGACTAACTATGGCTACACCTTC.

This clonotype was observed many times. The rearrangement uses TRBV7-2 and TRBJ2-3, with 7 bases fitting TRBD2. V was pared by 2 bases and J by 1 base, with 6 bases of the junction left unmatched. Germline CDR1 reads SGHTA; CDR2 reads FQGNSA. The CDR3 length is 16 residues. DNA for the CDR3: TGTGCCAGCAGCTTAAGGCGTGGGGGGGGCACAGATACGCAGTATTTT. The encoded protein is CASSLRRGGGTDTQYF.

This clonotype appeared many times. This chain links TRBV21-1 with TRBJ2-7; the listed D gene, TRBD1, was not tested against the DNA. TRBV21-1 is a pseudogene. There are 15 residues in the CDR3. The CDR3 here is CASSNWDGILYEQYF. CDR3 DNA sequence: TGTGCCAGCAGCAATTGGGACGGAATACTCTACGAGCAGTACTTC.

This sequence joins TRBV7-2 and TRBJ1-2, with TRBD1 matching 10 bases. With 4 bases clipped from V and 6 bases from J, the junction kept 5 bases outside the gene matches. The CDR3 runs 14 residues. Germline values: CDR1 SGHTA, CDR2 FQGNSA. The CDR3 sequence: CASSYPGQGNGYTF. The CDR3 nucleotides read TGTGCCAGCAGCTATCCGGGACAGGGGAATGGCTACACCTTC.

This clonotype was seen repeatedly, ten times or more. The chain employs TRBV10-3 and TRBJ1-2; tentatively, D is TRBD1 (6 bases). Germline loops: CDR1 ENHRY, CDR2 SYGVKD. V shed 3 bases and J shed 2 bases, with 10 bases lying between them. The CDR3 sequence is 14 residues long. In DNA form, the CDR3 reads TGTGCCATCAGTGAACCCGACAGGAACTATGGCTACACCTTC. It specifies CAISEPDRNYGYTF.

The gene calls are TRBV9 and TRBJ1-4; no definite D call. The CDR3 has 14 residues. Germline V gene data show CDR1 as SGDLS and CDR2 as YYNGEE. Deletions cut 4 bases from V and 4 bases from J, with 11 bases between. The DNA for the CDR3 is TGTGCCAGCAGCCGTACCGACTTTAATGAAAAACTGTTTTTT. It translates to CASSRTDFNEKLFF.

J is TRBJ2-5 and V is TRBV18; 9 bases agree with TRBD1. J gave up 6 bases and V 0 bases, and 8 bases lay outside the gene matches. Germline V gene data show CDR1 as KGHSH and CDR2 as LQKENI. The CDR3 extends over 16 amino acids. The CDR3 nucleotides read TGTGCCAGCTCACCACCGCAGGGACAGGGTTTAAAGACCCAGTACTTC. Protein: CASSPPQGQGLKTQYF.

This chain connects TRBV5-5 to TRBJ2-1, with TRBD2 matching 9 bases. The DNA end favors TRBJ2-7, so the J call may be wrong. From germline, CDR1 is SGHKS and CDR2 YYEKEE (reference sequence). This CDR3 has 19 amino acids. The CDR3 DNA reads TGTGCCAGCAGCTTGGCCCCCAGCGGGGGGTCGAGCTCCTACAATGAGCAGTACTTC. It is translated as CASSLAPSGGSSSYNEQYF.

This clonotype was counted between two and nine times. This chain uses TRBV24-1 with TRBJ1-2; D remains unclear. With 2 bases removed from V and 4 bases from J, the gap between germline ends came to 7 bases. CDR1 and CDR2 (germline): KGHDR, SFDVKD. The CDR3 length is 13 residues. In DNA form, the CDR3 reads TGTGCCACCAGTGATTCAGAGTTCTATGGCTACACCTTC. Translation gives CATSDSEFYGYTF.

Details on this clonotype: This may be a read error: a much more frequent sequence differs by one nucleotide. This chain links TRBV11-2 with TRBJ2-1; D might be TRBD2 (7 bases). The germline CDR1 and CDR2 sequences are SGHAT and FQNNGV. This CDR3 comprises 15 residues. CDR3 bases: TGTGCCAGCAGACCACAGGGAGGGATCCACAATGAGCGGTTCTTC. It is translated as CASRPQGGIHNERFF.